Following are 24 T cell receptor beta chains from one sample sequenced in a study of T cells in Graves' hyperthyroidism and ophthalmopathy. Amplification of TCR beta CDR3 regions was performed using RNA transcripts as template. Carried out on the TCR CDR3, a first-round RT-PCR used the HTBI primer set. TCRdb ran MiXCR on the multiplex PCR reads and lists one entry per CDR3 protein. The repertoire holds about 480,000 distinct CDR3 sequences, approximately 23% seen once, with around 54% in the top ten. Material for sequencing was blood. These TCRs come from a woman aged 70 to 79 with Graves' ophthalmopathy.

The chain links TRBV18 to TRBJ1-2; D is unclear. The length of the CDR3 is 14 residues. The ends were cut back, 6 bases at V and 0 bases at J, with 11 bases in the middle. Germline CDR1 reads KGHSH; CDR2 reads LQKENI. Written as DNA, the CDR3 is TGTGCCAGCTCCCTTCGGGGAGCTAACTATGGCTACACCTTC. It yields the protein CASSLRGANYGYTF.

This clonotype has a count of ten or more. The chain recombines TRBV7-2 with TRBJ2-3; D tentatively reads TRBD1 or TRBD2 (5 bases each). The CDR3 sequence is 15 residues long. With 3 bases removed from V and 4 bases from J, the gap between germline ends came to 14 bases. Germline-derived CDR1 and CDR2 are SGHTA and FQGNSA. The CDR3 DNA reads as TGTGCCAGCAGCTTTGGGGGTCGTCAGCCAGATACGCAGTATTTT. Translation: CASSFGGRQPDTQYF.

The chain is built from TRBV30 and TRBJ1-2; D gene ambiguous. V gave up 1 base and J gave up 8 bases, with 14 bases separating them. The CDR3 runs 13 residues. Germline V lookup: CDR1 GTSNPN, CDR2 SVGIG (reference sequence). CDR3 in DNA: TGTGCCTGGAGTGGATGGAGAGAAGAAGGCTACACCTTC. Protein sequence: CAWSGWREEGYTF.

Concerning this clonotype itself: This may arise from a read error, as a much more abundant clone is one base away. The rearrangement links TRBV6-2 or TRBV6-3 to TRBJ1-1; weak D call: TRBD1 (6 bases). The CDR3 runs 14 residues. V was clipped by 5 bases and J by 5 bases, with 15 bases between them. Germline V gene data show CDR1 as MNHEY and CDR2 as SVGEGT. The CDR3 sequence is CASSHTGGRTEAFF. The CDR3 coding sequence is TGTGCCAGCAGTCACACGGGGGGCCGGACTGAAGCTTTCTTT.

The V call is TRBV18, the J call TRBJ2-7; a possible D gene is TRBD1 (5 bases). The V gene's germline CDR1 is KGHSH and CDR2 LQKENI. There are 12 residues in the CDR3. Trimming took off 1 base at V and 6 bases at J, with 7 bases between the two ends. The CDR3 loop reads CASSPQQGEQYF. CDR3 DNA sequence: TGTGCCAGCTCACCACAGCAGGGCGAGCAGTACTTC.

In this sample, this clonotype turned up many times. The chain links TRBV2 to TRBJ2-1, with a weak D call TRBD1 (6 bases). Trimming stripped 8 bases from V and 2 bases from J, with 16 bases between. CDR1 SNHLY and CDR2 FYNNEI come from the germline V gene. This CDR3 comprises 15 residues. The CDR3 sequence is CASGGRGQAYNEQFF. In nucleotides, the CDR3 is TGTGCCAGCGGGGGCCGGGGACAAGCCTACAATGAGCAGTTCTTC.

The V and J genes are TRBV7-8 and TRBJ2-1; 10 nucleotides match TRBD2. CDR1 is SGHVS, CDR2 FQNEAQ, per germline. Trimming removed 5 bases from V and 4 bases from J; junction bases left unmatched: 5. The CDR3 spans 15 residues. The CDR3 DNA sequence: TGTGCCAGCAGCCGCGGACTAGCGGCGTACAATGAGCAGTTCTTC. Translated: CASSRGLAAYNEQFF.

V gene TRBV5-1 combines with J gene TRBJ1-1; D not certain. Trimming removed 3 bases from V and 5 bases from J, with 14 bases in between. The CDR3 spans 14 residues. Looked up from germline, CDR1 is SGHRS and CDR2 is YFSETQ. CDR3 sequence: CASSWREGGTEAFF. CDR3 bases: TGCGCCAGCAGCTGGCGGGAGGGTGGGACTGAAGCTTTCTTT.

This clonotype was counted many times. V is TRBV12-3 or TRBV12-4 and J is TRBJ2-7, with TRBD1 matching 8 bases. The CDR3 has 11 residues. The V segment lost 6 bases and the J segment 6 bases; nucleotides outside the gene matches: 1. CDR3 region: CASRDRGEQYF. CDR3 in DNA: TGTGCCAGCAGAGACAGGGGCGAGCAGTACTTC.

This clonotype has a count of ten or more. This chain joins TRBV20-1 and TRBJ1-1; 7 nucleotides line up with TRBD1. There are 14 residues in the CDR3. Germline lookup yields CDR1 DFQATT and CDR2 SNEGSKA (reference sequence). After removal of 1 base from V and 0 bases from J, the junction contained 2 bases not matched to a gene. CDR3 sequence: CSARVGTVNTEAFF. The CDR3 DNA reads TGCAGTGCTAGAGTAGGGACAGTGAACACTGAAGCTTTCTTT.

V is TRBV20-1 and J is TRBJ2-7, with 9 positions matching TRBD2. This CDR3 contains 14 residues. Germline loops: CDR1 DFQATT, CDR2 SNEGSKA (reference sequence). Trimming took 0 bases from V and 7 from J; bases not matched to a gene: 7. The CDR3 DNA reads TGCAGTGCTAGAGATGTAGCGGGAGCCTGGGAGCAGTACTTC. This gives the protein CSARDVAGAWEQYF.

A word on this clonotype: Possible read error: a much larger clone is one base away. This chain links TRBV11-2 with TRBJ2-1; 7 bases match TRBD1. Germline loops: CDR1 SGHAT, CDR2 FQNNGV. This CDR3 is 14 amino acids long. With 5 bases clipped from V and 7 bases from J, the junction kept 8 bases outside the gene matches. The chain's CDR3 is CASSPRVRGNEQFF. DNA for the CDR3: TGTGCCAGCAGCCCTAGGGTCAGGGGGAATGAGCAGTTCTTC.

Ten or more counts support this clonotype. The CDR3 spells CASSDSIQPQHF. Here the CDR3 DNA reads TGTGCCAGCAGTGATTCGATTCAGCCCCAGCATTTT. The chain combines TRBV2 with TRBJ1-5, with no clear D. Germline assignment: CDR1 SNHLY and CDR2 FYNNEI. Trimming cost V 3 bases and J 6 bases, with 6 bases left between them. The CDR3 is 12 residues long.

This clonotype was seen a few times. CDR3 DNA sequence: TGTGCCAGCAGCCGCTTTAGGGGGGGGATCGAGCAGTACTTC. Translation: CASSRFRGGIEQYF. The J gene is TRBJ2-7, the V gene TRBV6-1; a weak D match, TRBD2 (7 bases). The CDR3 extends over 14 amino acids. V was pared by 6 bases and J by 6 bases, with 18 bases between. Germline CDR1 MNHNS, CDR2 SASEGT.

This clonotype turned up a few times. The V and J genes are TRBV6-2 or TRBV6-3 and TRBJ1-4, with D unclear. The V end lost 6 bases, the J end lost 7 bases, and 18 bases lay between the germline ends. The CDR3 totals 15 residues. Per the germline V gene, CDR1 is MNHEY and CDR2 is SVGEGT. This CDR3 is CASSQRPGGSEKLFF. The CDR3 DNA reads TGTGCCAGCAGCCAGAGGCCGGGAGGGAGTGAAAAACTGTTTTTT.

The CDR3 coding sequence is TGTGCCAGCAGCCCCATAAGACAGGGGACCACCGGGGAGCTGTTTTTT. It specifies CASSPIRQGTTGELFF. The chain carries TRBV16 and TRBJ2-2, with 8 bases identical to TRBD1. Germline-derived CDR1 and CDR2 are KGHSY and FQNENV. The V segment lost 4 bases and the J segment 4 bases; nucleotides outside the gene matches: 8. The CDR3 consists of 16 residues. The complete variable domain, with remaining parts taken from reference TRBV16 and TRBJ2-2, reads GEEVAQTPKHLVRGEGQKAKLYCAPIKGHSYVFWYQQVLKNEFKFLISFQNENVFDETGMPKERFSAKCLPNSPCSLEIQATKLEDSAVYFCASSPIRQGTTGELFFGEGSRLTVL.

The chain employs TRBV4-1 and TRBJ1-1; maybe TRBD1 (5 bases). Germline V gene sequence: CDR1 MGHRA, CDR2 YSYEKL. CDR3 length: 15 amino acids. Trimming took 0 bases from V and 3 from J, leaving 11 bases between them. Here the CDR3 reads CASSQEAGRDTEAFF. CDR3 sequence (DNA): TGCGCCAGCAGCCAAGAAGCGGGCAGGGACACTGAAGCTTTCTTT.

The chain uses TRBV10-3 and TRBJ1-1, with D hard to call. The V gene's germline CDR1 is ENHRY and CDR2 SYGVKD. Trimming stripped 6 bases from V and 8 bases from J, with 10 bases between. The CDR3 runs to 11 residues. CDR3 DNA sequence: TGTGCCATCAGGCGGGAGGCAGAAGCTTTCTTT. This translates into CAIRREAEAFF.

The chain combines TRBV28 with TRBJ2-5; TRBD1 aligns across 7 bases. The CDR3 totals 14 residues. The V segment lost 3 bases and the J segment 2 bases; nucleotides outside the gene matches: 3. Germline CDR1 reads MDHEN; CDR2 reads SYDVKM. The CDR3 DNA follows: TGTGCCAGCAGTTTTATGGGACAGCAAGAGACCCAGTACTTC. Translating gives CASSFMGQQETQYF.

The DNA for the CDR3 is TGTGCCAGCAGCTTAACAGGGTTGTTTTCACCCCTCCACTTT. As protein: CASSLTGLFSPLHF. The chain has TRBV7-8 and TRBJ1-6; TRBD1 might be the D (6 bases). Germline V lookup: CDR1 SGHVS, CDR2 FQNEAQ. This CDR3 is built from 14 residues. V was shortened by 2 bases and J by 9 bases, with 11 bases between the two germline ends.

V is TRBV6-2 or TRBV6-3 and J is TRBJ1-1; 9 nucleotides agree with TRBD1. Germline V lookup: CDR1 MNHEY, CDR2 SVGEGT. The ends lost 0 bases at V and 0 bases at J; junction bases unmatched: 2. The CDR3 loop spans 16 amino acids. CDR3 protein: CASSYSTGGVNTEAFF. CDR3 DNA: TGTGCCAGCAGTTACTCGACAGGGGGTGTGAACACTGAAGCTTTCTTT.

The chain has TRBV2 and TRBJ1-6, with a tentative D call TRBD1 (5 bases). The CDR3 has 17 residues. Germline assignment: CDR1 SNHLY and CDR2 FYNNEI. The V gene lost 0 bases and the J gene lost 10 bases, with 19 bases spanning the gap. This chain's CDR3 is CASSEALSGWRGSPLHF. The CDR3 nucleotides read TGTGCCAGCAGTGAAGCGCTTTCCGGGTGGAGGGGATCACCCCTCCACTTT.

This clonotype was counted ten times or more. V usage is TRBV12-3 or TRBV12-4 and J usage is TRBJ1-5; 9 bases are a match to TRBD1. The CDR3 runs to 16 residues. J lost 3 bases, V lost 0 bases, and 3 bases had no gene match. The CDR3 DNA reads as TGTGCCAGCAGTTTAGCGGGACAGGGTGCCAATCAGCCCCAGCATTTT. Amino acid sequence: CASSLAGQGANQPQHF.

CDR3 sequence (DNA): TGTGCCAGCAGTTCGACAGAGAATCAGCCCCAGCATTTT. Its translation is CASSSTENQPQHF. The chain carries TRBV6-2 or TRBV6-3 and TRBJ1-5, with D possibly TRBD1 on 5 matching bases. The germline gives CDR1 MNHEY, CDR2 SVGEGT. CDR3 length: 13 amino acids. The V end lost 4 bases, the J end lost 4 bases, and 8 bases lay between the germline ends.